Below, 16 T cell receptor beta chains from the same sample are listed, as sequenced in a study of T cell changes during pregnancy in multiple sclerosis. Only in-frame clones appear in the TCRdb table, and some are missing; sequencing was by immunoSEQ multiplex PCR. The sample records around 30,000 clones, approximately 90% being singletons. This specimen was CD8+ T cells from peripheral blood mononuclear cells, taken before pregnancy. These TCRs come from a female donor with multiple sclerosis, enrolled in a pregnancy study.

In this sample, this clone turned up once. CDR3 DNA sequence: TGTGCCAGCAGCTTAACTTCATGGGGAGGAGAGACCCAGTACTTC. It codes for CASSLTSWGGETQYF. This chain joins TRBV11-3 and TRBJ2-5; a possible D gene is TRBD2 (6 bases). The V gene's germline CDR1 is SGHNT and CDR2 YENEEA. The CDR3 extends over 15 amino acids. V gave up 2 bases and J gave up 4 bases, with 14 bases separating them.

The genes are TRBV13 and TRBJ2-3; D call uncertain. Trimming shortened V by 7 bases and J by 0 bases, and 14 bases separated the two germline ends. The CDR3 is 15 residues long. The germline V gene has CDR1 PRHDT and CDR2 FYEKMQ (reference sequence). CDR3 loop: CASTPELSSTDTQYF. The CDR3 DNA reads TGTGCCAGCACCCCCGAGCTCTCGAGCACAGATACGCAGTATTTT. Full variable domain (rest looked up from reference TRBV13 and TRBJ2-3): AAGVIQSPRHLIKEKRETATLKCYPIPRHDTVYWYQQGPGQDPQFLISFYEKMQSDKGSIPDRFSAQQFSDYHSELNMSSLELGDSALYFCASTPELSSTDTQYFGPGTRLTVL.

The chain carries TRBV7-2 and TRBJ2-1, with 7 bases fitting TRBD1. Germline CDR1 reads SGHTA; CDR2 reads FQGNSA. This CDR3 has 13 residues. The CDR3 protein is CATEGATYNEQFF. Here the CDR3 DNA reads TGTGCTACCGAGGGGGCCACGTACAATGAGCAGTTCTTC.

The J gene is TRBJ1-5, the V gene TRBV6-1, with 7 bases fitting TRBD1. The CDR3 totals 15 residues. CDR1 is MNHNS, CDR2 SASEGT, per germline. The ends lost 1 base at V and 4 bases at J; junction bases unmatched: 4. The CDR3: CASSEGTGWNQPQHF. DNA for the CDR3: TGTGCCAGCAGTGAAGGGACAGGTTGGAATCAGCCCCAGCATTTT.

The CDR3 bases are TGTGCCACCAGCAGTCCGACTAGCGGGAGGGCCATGACCGGGGAGCTGTTTTTT. It specifies CATSSPTSGRAMTGELFF. The chain recombines TRBV15 with TRBJ2-2; 14 positions match TRBD2. Germline V gives CDR1 LNHNV, CDR2 YYDKDF (reference sequence). Germline trimming cut 3 bases from V and 5 bases from J; bases unmatched to any gene: 8. The CDR3 has 18 amino acids.

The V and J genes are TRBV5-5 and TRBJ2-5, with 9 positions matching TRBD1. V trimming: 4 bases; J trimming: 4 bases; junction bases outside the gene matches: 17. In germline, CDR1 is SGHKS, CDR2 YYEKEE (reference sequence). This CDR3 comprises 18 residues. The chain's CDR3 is CASSPDRDRDRQGETQYF. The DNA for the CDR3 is TGTGCCAGCAGCCCTGACCGGGACAGGGACCGGCAGGGAGAGACCCAGTACTTC. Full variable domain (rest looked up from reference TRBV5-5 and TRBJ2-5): DAGVTQSPTHLIKTRGQQVTLRCSPISGHKSVSWYQQVLGQGPQFIFQYYEKEERGRGNFPDRFSARQFPNYSSELNVNALLLGDSALYLCASSPDRDRDRQGETQYFGPGTRLLVL.

In nucleotides, the CDR3 is TGTGCCACCAGAGGAGATAACTATGGCTACACCTTC. Translated, it gives CATRGDNYGYTF. The chain has TRBV15 and TRBJ1-2; D unclear. Germline CDR1 LNHNV, CDR2 YYDKDF (reference sequence). CDR3 size: 12 residues. V lost 6 bases to trimming and J lost 1 base, with 6 bases between them.

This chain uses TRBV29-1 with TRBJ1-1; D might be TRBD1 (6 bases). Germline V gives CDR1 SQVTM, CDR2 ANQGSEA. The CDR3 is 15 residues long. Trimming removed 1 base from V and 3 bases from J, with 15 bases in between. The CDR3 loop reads CSVEVPAGVYTEAFF. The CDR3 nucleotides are TGCAGCGTTGAAGTCCCCGCAGGGGTGTACACTGAAGCTTTCTTT. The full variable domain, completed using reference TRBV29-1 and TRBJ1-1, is SAVISQKPSRDICQRGTSLTIQCQVDSQVTMMFWYRQQPGQSLTLIATANQGSEATYESGFVIDKFPISRPNLTFSTLTVSNMSPEDSSIYLCSVEVPAGVYTEAFFGQGTRLTVV.

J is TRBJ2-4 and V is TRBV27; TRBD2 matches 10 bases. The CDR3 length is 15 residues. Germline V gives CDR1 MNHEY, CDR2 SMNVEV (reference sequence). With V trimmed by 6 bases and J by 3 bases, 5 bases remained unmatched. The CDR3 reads CASSPSGGYKNIQYF. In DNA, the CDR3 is TGTGCCAGCAGCCCTAGCGGGGGATACAAAAACATTCAGTACTTC.

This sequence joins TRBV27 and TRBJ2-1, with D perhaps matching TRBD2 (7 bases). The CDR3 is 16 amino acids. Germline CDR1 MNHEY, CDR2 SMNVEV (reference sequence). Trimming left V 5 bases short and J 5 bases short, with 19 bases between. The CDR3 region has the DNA TGTGCCAGCAGTCACCTACAGGGAGGGGTAGACAATGAGCAGTTCTTC. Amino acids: CASSHLQGGVDNEQFF.

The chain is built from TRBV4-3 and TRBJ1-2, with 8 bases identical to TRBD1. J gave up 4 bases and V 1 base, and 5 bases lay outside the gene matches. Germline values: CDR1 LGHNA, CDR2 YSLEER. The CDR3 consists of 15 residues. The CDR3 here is CASSQVRGQAYGYTF. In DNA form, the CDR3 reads TGCGCCAGCAGCCAAGTCCGGGGACAGGCCTATGGCTACACCTTC.

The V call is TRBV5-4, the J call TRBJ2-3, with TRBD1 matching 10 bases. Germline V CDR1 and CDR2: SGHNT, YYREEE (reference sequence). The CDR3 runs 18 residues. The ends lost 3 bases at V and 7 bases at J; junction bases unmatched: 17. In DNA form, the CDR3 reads TGTGCCAGCAGCTCGGCTCCTACCCGGGACAGGGGAGCACATACGCAGTATTTT. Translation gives CASSSAPTRDRGAHTQYF.

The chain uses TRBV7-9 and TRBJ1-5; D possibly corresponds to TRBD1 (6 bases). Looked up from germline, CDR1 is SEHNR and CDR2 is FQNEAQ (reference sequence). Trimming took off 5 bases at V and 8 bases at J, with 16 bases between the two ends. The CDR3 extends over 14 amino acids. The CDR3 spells CASSPTGRREPQHF. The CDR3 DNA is TGTGCCAGCAGCCCGACAGGACGCCGCGAGCCCCAGCATTTT. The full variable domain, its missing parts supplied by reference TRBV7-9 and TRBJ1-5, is DTGVSQNPRHKITKRGQNVTFRCDPISEHNRLYWYRQTLGQGPEFLTYFQNEAQLEKSRLLSDRFSAERPKGSFSTLEIQRTEQGDSAMYLCASSPTGRREPQHFGDGTRLSIL.

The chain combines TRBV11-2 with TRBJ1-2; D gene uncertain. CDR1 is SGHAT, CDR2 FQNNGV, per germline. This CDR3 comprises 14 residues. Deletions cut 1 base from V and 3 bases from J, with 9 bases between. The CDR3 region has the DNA TGTGCCAGCAGCTTAGGGGTGACACACTATGGCTACACCTTC. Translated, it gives CASSLGVTHYGYTF. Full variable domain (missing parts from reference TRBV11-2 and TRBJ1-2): EAGVAQSPRYKIIEKRQSVAFWCNPISGHATLYWYQQILGQGPKLLIQFQNNGVVDDSQLPKDRFSAERLKGVDSTLKIQPAKLEDSAVYLCASSLGVTHYGYTFGSGTRLTVV.

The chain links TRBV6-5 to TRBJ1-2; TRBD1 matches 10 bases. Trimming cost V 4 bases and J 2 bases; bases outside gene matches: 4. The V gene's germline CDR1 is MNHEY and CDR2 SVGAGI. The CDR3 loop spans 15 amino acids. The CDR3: CASSLTGGGNYGYTF. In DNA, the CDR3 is TGTGCCAGCAGTTTGACAGGGGGCGGCAACTATGGCTACACCTTC.

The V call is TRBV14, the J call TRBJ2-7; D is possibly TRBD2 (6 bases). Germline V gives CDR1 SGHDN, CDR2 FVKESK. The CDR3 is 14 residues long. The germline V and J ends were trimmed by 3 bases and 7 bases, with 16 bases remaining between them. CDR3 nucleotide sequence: TGTGCCAGCAGCCATGGCGGGGCCCCCAAAGAGCAGTACTTC. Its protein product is CASSHGGAPKEQYF.